This TCR beta chain was recorded in a study of cytomegalovirus exposure and HLA in healthy donors. Findings and limits, study-wide: Sequences of the TCR beta chain were said to predict the HLA-A and HLA-B alleles of most subjects accurately. Researchers reported that three CMV-associated chains were confirmed in vitro as CMV antigen-specific. As immune exposure information, only CMV serostatus was available.

In the PCR, 60 Vbeta and 13 Jbeta primers were used. Libraries were prepared by immunoSEQ multiplex PCR; TCRdb keeps only in-frame clonotypes and omits some of them. This table lists roughly 73,000 clones. Notes on this clone: Its cognate antigen is unknown.

CDR1 is SGHRS and CDR2 is YFSETQ in the germline V gene. The V segment lost 3 bases and the J segment 6 bases; nucleotides outside the gene matches: 17. The CDR3 runs 19 residues. This TCR was recovered from a female donor in good health and CMV-seropositive. The chain is built from TRBV5-1 and TRBJ2-1; 11 nucleotides match TRBD2. Specimen: PBMCs. For the CDR3, the DNA is TGCGCCAGCAGCTCCGATGACTTAGCGGGAGGGCCTCTTGGCAATGAGCAGTTCTTC. It translates to CASSSDDLAGGPLGNEQFF.